This paragraph reports one T cell receptor (beta chain). Its cognate antigen has yet to be identified. No clone much larger than this one lies a single base away; base qualities are absent. The data derive from a study of blood T cell repertoires in COVID-19 (dated by TCRdb to about 2020). Describing the broader study: The collaborator samples originated in the United States, Italy and Spain and spanned the acute and convalescent phases of COVID-19. The sample metadata nearly always contained a de-identified subject ID, COVID-19 status, age in years and sex. The dataset comprised deeply sampled blood TCRbeta repertoires from subjects exposed to, actively infected with, or recovered from COVID-19. Where HLA class I and class II types were available, the types were taken from metadata supplied by the sample provider, not from assay-based typing. The prospective study material was composed of cDNA or gDNA derived from T cells, B-cell-depleted T cells, or PBMCs. The samples were drawn from the first 160 participants of the ongoing ImmuneRACE study and from 1,254 subjects provided by 6 global collaborators. The repertoires were released in a freely available public database meant as a resource for research on the immune response to SARS-CoV-2. Summary of the overall study and its limitations: The quantity of clinical and demographic metadata differed by source and by participant and was supplied without curation.

Ends trimmed: V by 5 bases, J by 11 bases; bases unmatched to a gene: 2. The CDR3 runs 12 amino acids, cysteine and phenylalanine included. CDR3 DNA is the only sequence kept; it has 36 bases, read in frame from the first base. Per the germline V gene (reference sequence), MNHEY is the CDR1 and SMNVEV is the CDR2. Each collaborating institution followed its own protocols to collect whole blood in K2EDTA tubes. For TCRbeta analysis, collaborator samples were shipped as frozen whole blood, as isolated PBMCs, or as DNA extracted from either sample type. TCRbeta CDR3 regions were amplified from genomic DNA using the immunoSEQ Assay, a bias-controlled multiplex PCR. The original methods were these. Within the assay, amplification of reference gene primers was used to estimate how many nucleated cells each sample contained. To quantify the absolute abundance of each unique TCRbeta CDR3 rearrangement, sequence reads were collapsed and filtered. Productive Simpson clonality was computed per sample as the square root of Simpson's diversity index over productive rearrangements. TCRdb holds this immuneACCESS table with in-frame rearrangements only. Some clones are missing; in checked studies, unresolved V genes explain under half, and the rest has no known cause. The V and J calls and clone size are taken from that table; D and trimming were inferred from the DNA. This sample is represented by about 400,000 clones; around 86% of them were singletons. Of the sample, 2.5% to 3.5% falls within the top ten clones.

This clonotype originated in a human donor in a cohort sampled during active COVID-19. The chain joins TRBV27 to TRBJ2-1; 11 of the junction bases match TRBD2. The specimen sequenced was peripheral blood. This receptor has the CDR3 CASSMTSGKQFF. The sequence in DNA is TGTGCCAGCAGTATGACTAGCGGGAAGCAGTTCTTC.